The 12 T cell receptor beta chains presented below share a single source sample, sequenced in a study of graft-versus-host responses after intestinal transplantation. The assay was immunoSEQ multiplex PCR, and TCRdb's table has in-frame clones only and misses some. The data show 85,000 to 90,000 clones, 85% to 95% seen once. These receptors have no known antigen. The specimen was unstimulated CD4+ T cells sorted from spleen or lymph node cells, collected before transplant. All receptors derive from a human donor who was the organ donor for an intestinal transplant.

The chain combines TRBV10-3 with TRBJ1-2; no firm D call. V lost 2 bases, J lost 0 bases, and 13 bases lay in between. CDR3 length: 16 amino acids. Germline CDR1 is ENHRY and CDR2 is SYGVKD. The CDR3 protein is CAISEGGGHTNYGYTF. CDR3 bases: TGTGCCATCAGTGAGGGTGGCGGGCATACTAACTATGGCTACACCTTC.

The chain carries TRBV2 and TRBJ2-7; D is unresolved. CDR3 length: 11 residues. With 6 bases removed from V and 7 bases from J, the gap between germline ends came to 10 bases. Germline V gene data show CDR1 as SNHLY and CDR2 as FYNNEI. CDR3 protein: CASRENLEQYF. The DNA for the CDR3 is TGTGCCAGCAGAGAGAACTTGGAGCAGTACTTC.

The chain is built from TRBV19 and TRBJ1-6; TRBD1 is a possible D gene (6 bases). This CDR3 contains 18 residues. Germline CDR1 and CDR2: LNHDA and SQIVND (reference sequence). With 5 bases removed from V and 7 bases from J, the gap between germline ends came to 24 bases. In nucleotides, the CDR3 is TGTGCCAGTAGTCCAACCCTAACAGGGAAAAGGCACAATTCACCCCTCCACTTT. Residues: CASSPTLTGKRHNSPLHF.

The chain joins TRBV11-2 to TRBJ2-7, with 7 bases aligning to TRBD1. The CDR3 length is 14 residues. The V segment lost 5 bases and the J segment 3 bases; nucleotides outside the gene matches: 7. Per germline, CDR1 SGHAT and CDR2 FQNNGV. The CDR3 DNA is TGTGCCAGCAGCCCGGGACAGCGGCACTACGAGCAGTACTTC. Translating it yields CASSPGQRHYEQYF.

The chain links TRBV2 to TRBJ1-1, with a possible D match to TRBD1 (6 bases). Per the germline V gene, CDR1 is SNHLY and CDR2 is FYNNEI. The length of the CDR3 is 14 residues. V was clipped by 4 bases and J by 1 base, with 10 bases between them. The CDR3 DNA reads TGTGCCAGCAGTGGGGACATTAAGAACACTGAAGCTTTCTTT. Translated, it gives CASSGDIKNTEAFF.

The chain carries TRBV7-9 and TRBJ2-3; possibly TRBD2 for D (7 bases). The germline gives CDR1 SEHNR, CDR2 FQNEAQ (reference sequence). This CDR3 has 14 residues. The V end was cut by 5 bases, the J end by 6 bases, with 15 bases between. The CDR3 bases are TGTGCCAGCAGCGATATACGGGGGGCCGATACGCAGTATTTT. Translating it yields CASSDIRGADTQYF.

This clone turned up a few times. This rearrangement joins TRBV6-6 to TRBJ1-6; TRBD1 aligns across 7 bases. Germline CDR1 is MNHNY and CDR2 is SVGAGI (reference sequence). The CDR3 has 15 residues. J gave up 7 bases and V 3 bases, and 6 bases lay outside the gene matches. CDR3 loop: CASSYQGDGNSPLHF. As DNA, the CDR3 is TGTGCCAGCAGTTATCAGGGGGATGGGAATTCACCCCTCCACTTT.

The chain is built from TRBV7-8 and TRBJ2-2; 9 bases fit TRBD1. The CDR3 contains 15 residues. The germline V gene has CDR1 SGHVS and CDR2 FQNEAQ. J lost 4 bases, V lost 6 bases, and 6 bases had no gene match. The CDR3 coding sequence is TGTGCCAGCAGACTGGGACAGGGAAGCACCGGGGAGCTGTTTTTT. Translated: CASRLGQGSTGELFF.

This chain links TRBV21-1 with TRBJ2-6; no DNA check was done on the table's D call, TRBD1. TRBV21-1 is assigned pseudogene status. The CDR3 covers 17 residues. The CDR3 region has the DNA TGTGCCAGCAGCAGGGACAGGGGGGACGCTGGGGCCAACGTCCTGACTTTC. It codes for CASSRDRGDAGANVLTF.

The chain employs TRBV7-8 and TRBJ2-7; tentatively, D is TRBD2 (7 bases). This CDR3 region has 16 residues. Trimming left V 6 bases short and J 4 bases short, with 22 bases between. Germline V lookup: CDR1 SGHVS, CDR2 FQNEAQ. This chain's CDR3 is CASRPIAGATRYEQYF. The CDR3, as DNA: TGTGCCAGCAGGCCCATCGCGGGGGCCACGAGATACGAGCAGTACTTC. Filled out from reference TRBV7-8 and TRBJ2-7, the complete variable domain reads GAGVSQSPRYKVAKRGQDVALRCDPISGHVSLFWYQQALGQGPEFLTYFQNEAQLDKSGLPSDRFFAERPEGSVSTLKIQRTQQEDSAVYLCASRPIAGATRYEQYFGPGTRLTVT.

The chain uses TRBV7-3 and TRBJ1-1, with D perhaps matching TRBD1 (5 bases). The V end was cut by 2 bases, the J end by 5 bases, with 12 bases between. Germline V gene sequence: CDR1 SGHTA, CDR2 FQGTGA. This CDR3 has 14 residues. CDR3 protein: CASSLVGVETEAFF. The CDR3 DNA is TGTGCCAGCAGCTTAGTAGGGGTAGAGACTGAAGCTTTCTTT.

This chain connects TRBV9 to TRBJ1-2; no clear D gene. The CDR3 spans 14 residues. The germline V and J ends were trimmed by 4 bases and 1 base, with 11 bases remaining between them. Germline V gene sequence: CDR1 SGDLS, CDR2 YYNGEE. The DNA for the CDR3 is TGTGCCAGCAGCCAGAGCAACAGTAACTATGGCTACACCTTC. Protein sequence: CASSQSNSNYGYTF.